The TCR beta chain under discussion was sequenced for a study of identical twins (dated by TCRdb to 2016 to 2017). Regarding the study in general: TCR alpha and beta repertoires from monozygotic twins, unrelated adults of various ages and cord blood were deep-sequenced to test whether fetal clonotypes persist. Replicate twin experiments were performed at different times using different library preparation protocols to rule out contamination. On the study overall, not on this receptor specifically: Compared with coincidental sharing between unrelated individuals, an excess of low generation-probability sequences was observed among out-of-frame TCR alpha sequences shared between twins. In monozygotic twins, recombination models systematically underestimated out-of-frame TCR alpha sharing, but the models matched the sharing seen between unrelated individuals. A weaker excess of twin sharing was found in beta out-of-frame sequences because the signal-to-noise ratio was lowered by fewer shared sequences. Because the same donors could not be followed over many years, the conclusions relied on cross-sectional statistical analysis. Invariant T cells such as MAIT and iNKT could partly confound zero-insertion analyses, though diverse VJ usage argued against this for most clonotypes. Abundant cord blood beta clonotypes carried fewer insertions; young adult naive repertoires showed a weaker similar trend, while memory repertoires showed none.

Notes on this clonotype: Its cognate antigen has yet to be identified. Base qualities are not provided; no much larger clone lies one nucleotide away.

Libraries came from 5' RACE. The instrument was an Illumina HiSeq 2000. A universal primer binding site was introduced by template switching, and a unique molecular identifier was present in the final cDNA, enabling accurate counting of TCR cDNA molecules. Specific primers in the conserved constant-segment region were used to synthesize first-strand cDNA for the TCR alpha and beta chains. Each cDNA library was double barcoded, with a SMART-Mk sample barcode plus Illumina barcodes, to control for contamination. TruSeq adapter sequences, together with Illumina sample barcodes, were added in two successive PCR steps. The TCR alpha and beta cDNA libraries were sequenced on the Illumina HiSeq platform using custom primers. As for the original processing: Unique molecular identifiers were extracted from raw reads with MiGEC, and CDR3 positions were determined with MiXCR. For each individual, recombination models were inferred using an EM algorithm with the repgenHMM and IGoR tools. The tcR package in R was used for shared clonotype analysis, with sharing normalized by the product of cloneset sizes. To study raw recombination without the effects of thymic and clonal selection, out-of-frame nonproductive sequences were analyzed. Using fastp at Q25 and MiXCR, TCRdb reprocessed the public reads and kept productive beta chains. Every distinct CDR3 protein forms one entry, paired with its most common genes and DNA. These V and J calls derive from TCRdb rather than the authors' analysis. This sample comprises roughly 690,000 distinct CDR3 sequences, around 6% of them detected only once. The ten largest make up about 2% of the sample.

Counted from cysteine to phenylalanine, this CDR3 has 18 amino acids. Only CDR3 DNA is held: 54 bases, read in frame from base 1. CDR1 and CDR2, looked up from the germline V gene, are SGHVS and FNYEAQ. The germline V and J ends show losses of 2 bases and 6 bases respectively, and no gene match explains 14 bases of the junction. All donors were healthy Caucasians. Three unrelated non-twin adults were additionally sequenced: a male aged 18 to 30, a male aged 50 to 59 and a female aged 50 to 59. Miltenyi CD45RO+ enrichment and human naive T-cell isolation kits were used to isolate memory (CD45RO+) and naive T cells from PBMC.

The chain employs TRBV7-6 and TRBJ2-7, with 12 bases aligning to TRBD2. Sequenced input: naive T cells sorted from blood. The cell subset or site label corresponds to: cells isolated with a human naive T-cell isolation kit. The TCR originated in a man aged 18 to 30 in good health. Here is the DNA: TGTGCCAGCAGCTTATCCCCGCCTATGCTAGCGGGAGGGCGCGAGCAGTACTTC. Translated, this gives CASSLSPPMLAGGREQYF. The CDR3, completed at both ends by the reference TRBV7-6 and TRBJ2-7 genes, gives the full variable domain GAGVSQSPRYKVTKRGQDVALRCDPISGHVSLYWYRQALGQGPEFLTYFNYEAQQDKSGLPNDRFSAERPEGSISTLTIQRTEQRDSAMYRCASSLSPPMLAGGREQYFGPGTRLTVT.